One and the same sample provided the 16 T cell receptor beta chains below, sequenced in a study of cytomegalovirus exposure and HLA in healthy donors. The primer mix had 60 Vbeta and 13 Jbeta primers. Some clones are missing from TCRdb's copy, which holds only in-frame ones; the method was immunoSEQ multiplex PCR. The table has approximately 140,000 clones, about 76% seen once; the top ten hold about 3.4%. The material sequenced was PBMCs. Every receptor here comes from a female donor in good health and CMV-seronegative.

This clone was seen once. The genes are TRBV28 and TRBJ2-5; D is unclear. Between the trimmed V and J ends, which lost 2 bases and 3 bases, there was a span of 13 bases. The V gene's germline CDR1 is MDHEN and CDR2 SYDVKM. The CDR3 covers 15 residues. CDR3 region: CASSLTTRRKETQYF. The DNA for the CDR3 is TGTGCCAGCAGTTTAACCACCAGGCGAAAAGAGACCCAGTACTTC.

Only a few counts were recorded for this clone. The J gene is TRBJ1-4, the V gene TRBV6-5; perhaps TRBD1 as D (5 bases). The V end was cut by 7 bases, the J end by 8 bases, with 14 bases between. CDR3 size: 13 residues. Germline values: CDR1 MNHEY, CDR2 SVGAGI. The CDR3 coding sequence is TGTGCCAGCACCGGGCAGGGTAACGAAAAACTGTTTTTT. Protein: CASTGQGNEKLFF.

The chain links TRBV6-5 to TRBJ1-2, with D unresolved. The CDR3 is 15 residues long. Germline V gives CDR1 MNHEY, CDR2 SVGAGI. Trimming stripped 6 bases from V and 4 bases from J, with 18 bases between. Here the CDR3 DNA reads TGTGCCAGCAGAGCCGGAAGGAGTCTTGGCTATGGCTACACCTTC. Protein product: CASRAGRSLGYGYTF.

The CDR3 sequence: CASSQDWGQGPYGYTF. In nucleotides, the CDR3 is TGCGCCAGCAGCCAAGATTGGGGACAGGGACCCTATGGCTACACCTTC. The rearrangement links TRBV4-1 to TRBJ1-2; 9 nucleotides align to TRBD1. The germline CDR1 and CDR2 sequences are MGHRA and YSYEKL. The CDR3 spans 16 residues. The junction had 6 bases not matched to a gene; V was cut back by 0 bases and J by 4 bases.

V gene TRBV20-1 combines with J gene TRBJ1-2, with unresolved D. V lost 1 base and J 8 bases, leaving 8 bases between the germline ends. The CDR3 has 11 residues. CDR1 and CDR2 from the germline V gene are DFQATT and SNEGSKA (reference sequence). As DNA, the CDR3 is TGCAGTGCTAGAGCTGGTCGGGGCTACACCTTC. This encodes CSARAGRGYTF.

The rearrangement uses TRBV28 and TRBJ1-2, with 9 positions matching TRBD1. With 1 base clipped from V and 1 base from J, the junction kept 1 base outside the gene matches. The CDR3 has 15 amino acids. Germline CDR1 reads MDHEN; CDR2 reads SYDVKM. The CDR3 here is CASSLLGQGNYGYTF. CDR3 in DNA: TGTGCCAGCAGTTTATTGGGACAGGGTAACTATGGCTACACCTTC.

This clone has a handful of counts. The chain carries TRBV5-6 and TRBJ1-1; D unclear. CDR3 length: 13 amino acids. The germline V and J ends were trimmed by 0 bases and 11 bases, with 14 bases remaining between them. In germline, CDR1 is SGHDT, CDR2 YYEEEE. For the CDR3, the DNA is TGTGCCAGCAGCTTGGCGGTAGCCCCCCGGGCTTTCTTT. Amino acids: CASSLAVAPRAFF.

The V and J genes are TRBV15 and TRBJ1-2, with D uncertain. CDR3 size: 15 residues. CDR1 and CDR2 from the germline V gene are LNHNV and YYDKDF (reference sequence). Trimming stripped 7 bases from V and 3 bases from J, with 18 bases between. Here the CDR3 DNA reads TGTGCCACCACCACCCTACGCGGGGTGGACTATGGCTACACCTTC. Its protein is CATTTLRGVDYGYTF.

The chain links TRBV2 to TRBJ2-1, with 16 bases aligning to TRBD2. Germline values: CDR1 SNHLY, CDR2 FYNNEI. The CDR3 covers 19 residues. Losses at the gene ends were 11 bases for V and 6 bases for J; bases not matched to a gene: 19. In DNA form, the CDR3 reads TGTGCCTCCTCCTCCGGCGGGACTAGCGGGAGGGGGGGTACCAATGAGCAGTTCTTC. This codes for CASSSGGTSGRGGTNEQFF. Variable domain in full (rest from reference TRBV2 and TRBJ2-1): EPEVTQTPSHQVTQMGQEVILRCVPISNHLYFYWYRQILGQKVEFLVSFYNNEISEKSEIFDDQFSVERPDGSNFTLKIRSTKLEDSAMYFCASSSGGTSGRGGTNEQFFGPGTRLTVL.

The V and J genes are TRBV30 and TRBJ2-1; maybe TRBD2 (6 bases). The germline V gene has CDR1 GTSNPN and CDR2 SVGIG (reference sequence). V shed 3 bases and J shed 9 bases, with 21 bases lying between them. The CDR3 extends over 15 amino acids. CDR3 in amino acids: CAWSWGGGYSSEQFF. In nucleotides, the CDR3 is TGTGCCTGGAGCTGGGGAGGCGGGTACAGCAGTGAGCAGTTCTTC.

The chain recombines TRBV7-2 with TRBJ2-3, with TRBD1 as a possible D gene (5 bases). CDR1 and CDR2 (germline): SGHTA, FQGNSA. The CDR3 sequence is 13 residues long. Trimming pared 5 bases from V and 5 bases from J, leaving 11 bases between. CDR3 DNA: TGTGCCAGCAGCAGAACAGGCGGAGATACGCAGTATTTT. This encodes CASSRTGGDTQYF.

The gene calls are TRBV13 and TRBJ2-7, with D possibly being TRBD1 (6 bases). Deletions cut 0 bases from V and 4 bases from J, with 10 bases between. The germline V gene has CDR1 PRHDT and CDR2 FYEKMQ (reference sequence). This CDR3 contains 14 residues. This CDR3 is CASSLGVRGYEQYF. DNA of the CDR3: TGTGCCAGCAGCTTAGGTGTCAGGGGATACGAGCAGTACTTC.

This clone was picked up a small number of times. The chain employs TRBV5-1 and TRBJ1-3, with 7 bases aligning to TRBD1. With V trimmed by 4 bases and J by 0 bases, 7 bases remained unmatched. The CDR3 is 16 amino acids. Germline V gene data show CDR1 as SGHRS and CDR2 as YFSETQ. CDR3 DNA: TGCGCCAGCAGCGGGGGACAGCCGGACTCTGGAAACACCATATATTTT. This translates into CASSGGQPDSGNTIYF.

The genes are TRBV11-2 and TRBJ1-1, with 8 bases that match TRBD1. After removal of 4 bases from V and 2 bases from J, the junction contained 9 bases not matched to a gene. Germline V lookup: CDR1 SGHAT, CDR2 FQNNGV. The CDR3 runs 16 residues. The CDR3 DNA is TGTGCCAGCAGCTCGCAGGACAGGGCGGTCAACACTGAAGCTTTCTTT. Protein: CASSSQDRAVNTEAFF. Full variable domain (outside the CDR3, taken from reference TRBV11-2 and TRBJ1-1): EAGVAQSPRYKIIEKRQSVAFWCNPISGHATLYWYQQILGQGPKLLIQFQNNGVVDDSQLPKDRFSAERLKGVDSTLKIQPAKLEDSAVYLCASSSQDRAVNTEAFFGQGTRLTVV.

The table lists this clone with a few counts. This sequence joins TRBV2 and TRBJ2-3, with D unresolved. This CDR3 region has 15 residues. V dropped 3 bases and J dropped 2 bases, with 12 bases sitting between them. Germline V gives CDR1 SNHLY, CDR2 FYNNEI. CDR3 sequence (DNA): TGTGCCAGCAGTGAGAGCCCTCCCTCCACAGATACGCAGTATTTT. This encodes CASSESPPSTDTQYF.

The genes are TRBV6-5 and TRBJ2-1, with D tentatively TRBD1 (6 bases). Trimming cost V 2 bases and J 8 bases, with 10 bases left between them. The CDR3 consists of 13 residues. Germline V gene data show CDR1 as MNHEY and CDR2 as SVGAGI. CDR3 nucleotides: TGTGCCAGCAGTTACACCAACAGGGATGAGCAGTTCTTC. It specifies CASSYTNRDEQFF.